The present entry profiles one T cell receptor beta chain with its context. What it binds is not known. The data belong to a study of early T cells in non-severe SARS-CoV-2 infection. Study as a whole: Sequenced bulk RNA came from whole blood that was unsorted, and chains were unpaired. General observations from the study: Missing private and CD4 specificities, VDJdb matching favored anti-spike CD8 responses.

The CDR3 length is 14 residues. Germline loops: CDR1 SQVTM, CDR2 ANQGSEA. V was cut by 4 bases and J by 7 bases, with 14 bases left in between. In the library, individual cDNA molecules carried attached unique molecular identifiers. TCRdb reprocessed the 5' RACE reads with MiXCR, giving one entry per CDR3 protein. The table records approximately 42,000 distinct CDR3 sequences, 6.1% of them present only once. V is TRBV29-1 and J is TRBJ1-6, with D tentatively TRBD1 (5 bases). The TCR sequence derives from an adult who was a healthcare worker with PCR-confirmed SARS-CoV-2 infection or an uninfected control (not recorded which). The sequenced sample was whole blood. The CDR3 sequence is CSVGSNGGNSPLHF. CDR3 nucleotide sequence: TGCAGCGTTGGGTCCAACGGGGGAAATTCACCCCTCCACTTT.